Listed below are T cell receptor beta chains from one sample, sequenced in a study of T-cell reconstitution after alpha-beta-depleted transplantation in children. TCRdb re-called the PCR reads through MiXCR, storing one row per CDR3 protein. The sample includes more than 400,000 distinct CDR3 sequences, roughly 11% seen only once; the top ten take about 14%. The input for sequencing was PBMCs, mostly from graft donor cells, taken 180 days after TCRalphabeta/CD19-depleted stem cell transplant. Every receptor here comes from a female patient between 2 and 15 years old who had a stem cell transplant for aplastic anemia, so the T cells may come from the graft donor. Each CDR3 is given with its conserved first and last residue. The order of the fields is J gene, clone size, D gene, V gene, CDR3 protein, CDR3 DNA. The D gene is left open where the match is weak. Only some rows state a clone size, as once, few, many or a class for expanded clones.

TRBJ2-2 | few | - | TRBV20-1 | CSADPRSSGGELFF | TGCAGTGCTGACCCCAGAAGTTCGGGTGGGGAGCTGTTTTTT
TRBJ1-1 | few | TRBD1 | TRBV6-2/TRBV6-3 | CASRTGLNTEAFF | TGTGCCAGCAGGACAGGGTTGAACACTGAAGCTTTCTTT
TRBJ2-2 | many | - | TRBV28 | CASSSLTTANTGELFF | TGTGCCAGCAGTTCCCTAACCACAGCGAACACCGGGGAGCTGTTTTTT
TRBJ1-4 | many | TRBD1 | TRBV12-3/TRBV12-4 | CASRPGLEGRPGGRREKLFF | TGTGCCAGCAGGCCGGGACTAGAAGGGAGACCAGGGGGGCGAAGAGAAAAACTGTTTTTT
TRBJ1-6 | - | TRBD1 | TRBV20-1 | CSAPPGGSYNSPLHF | TGCAGTGCTCCGCCAGGGGGCTCCTATAATTCACCCCTCCACTTT
TRBJ1-5 | - | - | TRBV12-3/TRBV12-4 | CASSLGTPNQPQHF | TGTGCCAGCAGTTTAGGGACACCGAATCAGCCCCAGCATTTT
TRBJ2-1 | - | TRBD2 | TRBV5-1 | CASSFRSGIYNEQFF | TGCGCCAGCAGCTTTCGAAGCGGGATATACAATGAGCAGTTCTTC
TRBJ2-7 | few | TRBD1 | TRBV18 | CASSPQTGGSEQYF | TGTGCCAGCTCACCACAGACAGGGGGCTCCGAGCAGTACTTC
TRBJ2-2 | few | TRBD2 | TRBV6-2/TRBV6-3 | CASSPRTGKGLAGLNTGELFF | TGTGCCAGCAGCCCTCGGACGGGTAAGGGACTAGCGGGCCTGAACACCGGGGAGCTGTTTTTT
TRBJ1-5 | - | - | TRBV12-3/TRBV12-4 | CASSLGGTTQPQHF | TGTGCCAGCAGTTTAGGCGGAACAACTCAGCCCCAGCATTTT
TRBJ2-2 | many | - | TRBV29-1 | CSGGLYTGELFF | TGCAGCGGGGGGCTATACACCGGGGAGCTGTTTTTT
TRBJ2-3 | - | TRBD2 | TRBV6-1 | CASSRTSSTDTQYF | TGTGCCAGCAGTCGGACTAGCAGCACAGATACGCAGTATTTT
TRBJ1-1 | - | - | TRBV12-3/TRBV12-4 | CASTKSGQNTEAFF | TGTGCCAGCACCAAATCCGGGCAGAACACTGAAGCTTTCTTT
TRBJ2-2 | - | TRBD2 | TRBV4-1 | CASSPKELAAHLGNTGELFF | TGCGCCAGCAGCCCCAAGGAACTAGCGGCCCACCTGGGTAACACCGGGGAGCTGTTTTTT
TRBJ1-3 | many | TRBD1 | TRBV11-2 | CASSRDRESYTIYF | TGTGCCAGCAGCCGAGACAGGGAAAGTTACACCATATATTTT
TRBJ1-4 | few | TRBD1 | TRBV20-1 | CSANALRQGFEKLFF | TGCAGTGCTAATGCCCTAAGACAGGGGTTTGAAAAACTGTTTTTT
TRBJ2-1 | - | TRBD2 | TRBV5-6 | CASSLVKREGEQFF | TGTGCCAGCAGCTTGGTTAAGCGGGAGGGTGAGCAGTTCTTC
TRBJ2-1 | few | TRBD2 | TRBV28 | CASSLISGRAKPNYNEQFF | TGTGCCAGCAGTTTGATTAGCGGGAGGGCCAAACCCAACTACAATGAGCAGTTCTTC
TRBJ2-1 | many | TRBD2 | TRBV18 | CASSPLTSGSNEQFF | TGTGCCAGCTCACCATTGACTAGCGGGAGCAATGAGCAGTTCTTC
TRBJ1-4 | few | - | TRBV28 | CASSPSGPGRGEKLFF | TGTGCCAGCAGTCCCAGTGGACCAGGCCGGGGTGAAAAACTGTTTTTT
TRBJ2-1 | - | - | TRBV4-3 | CASSQRSRYLAHNEQFF | TGCGCCAGCAGCCAAAGATCTAGGTACCTCGCCCACAATGAGCAGTTCTTC
TRBJ1-4 | - | TRBD1 | TRBV14 | CASSQLRGPYEKLFF | TGTGCCAGCAGCCAACTAAGGGGGCCCTATGAAAAACTGTTTTTT
TRBJ1-4 | few | - | TRBV2 | CARRGTNEKLFF | TGTGCCAGAAGGGGAACTAATGAAAAACTGTTTTTT
TRBJ2-5 | few | - | TRBV7-2 | CASSSTTKVTQYF | TGTGCCAGCAGCTCGACTACTAAGGTGACCCAGTACTTC
TRBJ2-5 | few | - | TRBV4-3 | CASSPTTRSYQETQYF | TGCGCCAGCAGCCCCACGACTAGATCGTACCAAGAGACCCAGTACTTC
TRBJ1-1 | few | - | TRBV7-9 | CASSFSLGTGNTEAFF | TGTGCCAGCAGCTTTTCTTTAGGGACGGGGAACACTGAAGCTTTCTTT
TRBJ2-1 | few | TRBD2 | TRBV24-1 | CATSEIAGAYYNEQFF | TGTGCCACCAGTGAAATAGCGGGAGCCTACTACAATGAGCAGTTCTTC
TRBJ2-7 | many | - | TRBV10-3 | CAISERTTSSYEQYF | TGTGCCATCAGTGAAAGGACGACCAGCTCCTACGAGCAGTACTTC
TRBJ2-7 | many | TRBD1 | TRBV6-2/TRBV6-3 | CASSAPGQSTYEQYF | TGTGCCAGCAGTGCCCCGGGACAGTCGACCTACGAGCAGTACTTC
TRBJ2-1 | - | TRBD2 | TRBV18 | CASSPTCGSVFINNEQFF | TGTGCCAGCTCACCAACTTGCGGGAGTGTTTTTATTAACAATGAGCAGTTCTTC
TRBJ1-1 | few | - | TRBV5-1 | CASREDTEAFF | TGCGCCAGCAGAGAGGACACTGAAGCTTTCTTT
TRBJ1-4 | many | - | TRBV28 | CASSFGGSGEKLFF | TGTGCCAGCAGTTTTGGAGGGAGTGGCGAAAAACTGTTTTTT
TRBJ2-3 | few | TRBD2 | TRBV28 | CASRSLTSGYTDTQYF | TGTGCCAGCAGGTCCCTGACTAGCGGGTACACAGATACGCAGTATTTT